What follows describes a single TCR beta chain. The entry originates in a study of blood T cell repertoires in COVID-19. Study as a whole: There were acute and convalescent COVID-19 samples, and they came from the United States, Italy and Spain.

Participant age was roughly 18 to 95 years, and participants resided in roughly 24 US areas. Participant reports of clinical history set cohort assignment. TCRdb's table, derived via immunoSEQ multiplex PCR, lists solely in-frame clones and lacks some. The sample lists about 270,000 clones; approximately 90% were seen once. This CDR3 is built from 12 residues. The V and J ends lost 3 bases and 2 bases respectively, with 4 bases between them. CDR1 is SNHLY and CDR2 is FYNNEI in the germline V gene. The specimen sequenced was PBMCs or T cells enriched from blood (not recorded which). V usage is TRBV2 and J usage is TRBJ2-5; D gene uncertain. The clonotype originates from a woman aged 18 to 35 who had recovered from COVID-19. This CDR3 is CASSDRQETQYF. CDR3 coding DNA: TGTGCCAGCAGTGACAGGCAAGAGACCCAGTACTTC.